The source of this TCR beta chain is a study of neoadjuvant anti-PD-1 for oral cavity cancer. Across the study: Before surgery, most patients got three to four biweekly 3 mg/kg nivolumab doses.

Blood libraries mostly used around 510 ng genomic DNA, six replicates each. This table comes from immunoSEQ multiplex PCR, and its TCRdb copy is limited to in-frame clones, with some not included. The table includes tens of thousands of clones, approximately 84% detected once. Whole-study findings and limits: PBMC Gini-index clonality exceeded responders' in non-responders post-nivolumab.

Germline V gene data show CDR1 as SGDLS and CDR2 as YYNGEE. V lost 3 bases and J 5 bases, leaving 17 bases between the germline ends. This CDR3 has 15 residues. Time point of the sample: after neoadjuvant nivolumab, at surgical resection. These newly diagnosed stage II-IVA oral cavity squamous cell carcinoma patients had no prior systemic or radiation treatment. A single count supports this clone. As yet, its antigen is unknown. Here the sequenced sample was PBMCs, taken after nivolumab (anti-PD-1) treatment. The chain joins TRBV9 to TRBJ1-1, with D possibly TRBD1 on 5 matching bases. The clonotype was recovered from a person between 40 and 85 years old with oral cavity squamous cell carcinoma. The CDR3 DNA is TGTGCCAGCAGCGGCAATCTCGGAGGGGAAACTGAAGCTTTCTTT. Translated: CASSGNLGGETEAFF.